Listed below are T cell receptor beta chains from one sample, sequenced in a study of Ad26.COV2.S vaccination and SARS-CoV-2 variants. Some clones are missing from TCRdb's copy, which holds only in-frame ones; the method was immunoSEQ multiplex PCR. Here the sample spans roughly 380,000 clones, roughly 90% being singletons. Sample: peripheral blood, taken in a trial of Ad26.COV2.S vaccine versus placebo. The receptor source for this set is a person aged 18 to 65 who received the Ad26.COV2.S COVID-19 vaccine or a placebo. Each CDR3 is given with its conserved first and last residue. Each record gives: J gene, D gene, V gene, clone size, CDR3 protein, CDR3 DNA. A D gene is named only where the DNA matches it firmly. Size is omitted from some rows. Given values are once, few, many or a class for expanded clones.

>TRBJ1-2|NA|TRBV9|NA
CASSPQTGLRKDGYTF
TGTGCCAGCAGCCCCCAGACGGGTCTTCGTAAGGATGGCTACACCTTC
>TRBJ2-1|NA|TRBV5-1|once
CASSLDPSSSYNEQFF
TGCGCCAGCAGCTTGGATCCATCTAGCTCCTACAATGAGCAGTTCTTC
>TRBJ2-5|NA|TRBV7-9|NA
CASSPRVSQTQYF
TGTGCCAGCAGCCCCCGTGTCTCTCAGACCCAGTACTTC
>TRBJ1-2|NA|TRBV30|NA
CAWSGPPGEDILF
TGTGCCTGGAGTGGTCCACCCGGGGAAGACATCCTCTTC
>TRBJ1-1|NA|TRBV10-3|NA
CAISVSRGKNTEAFF
TGTGCCATCAGTGTCTCCCGGGGCAAGAACACTGAAGCTTTCTTT
>TRBJ2-7|NA|TRBV4-1|NA
CASSLPGGGRSYEQYF
TGCGCCAGCAGCCTTCCCGGGGGCGGACGCTCCTACGAGCAGTACTTC
>TRBJ2-2|NA|TRBV19|NA
CASSIDLGRGYTGELFF
TGTGCCAGTAGTATAGATCTGGGCAGGGGATACACCGGGGAGCTGTTTTTT
>TRBJ1-6|NA|TRBV6-2/TRBV6-3|few
CASSRTTGVNSPLHF
TGTGCCAGCAGCCGGACGACAGGTGTGAATTCACCCCTCCACTTT
>TRBJ2-2|NA|TRBV24-1|few
CATRLKTGTTTGELFF
TGTGCCACCAGGCTAAAGACAGGTACGACCACCGGGGAGCTGTTTTTT
>TRBJ2-5|TRBD2|TRBV11-2|NA
CASSFTSGGRETQYF
TGTGCCAGCAGCTTCACTAGCGGGGGGCGAGAGACCCAGTACTTC
>TRBJ1-4|NA|TRBV28|NA
CASSFGPHGEKLFF
TGTGCCAGCAGTTTCGGACCTCACGGTGAAAAACTGTTTTTT
>TRBJ1-2|NA|TRBV5-1|NA
CASSLASTERSGYTF
TGCGCCAGCAGCTTGGCGTCGACAGAAAGGTCCGGCTACACCTTC
>TRBJ2-7|TRBD1|TRBV19|NA
CASRPQGASGSKYF
TGTGCCAGTAGGCCACAGGGGGCATCGGGTAGTAAGTACTTC
>TRBJ2-3|NA|TRBV14|NA
CASSPRLESTDTQYF
TGTGCCAGCAGCCCCAGACTGGAAAGCACAGATACGCAGTATTTT
>TRBJ2-7|NA|TRBV27|few
CASSLDGLYYEQYF
TGTGCCAGCAGCTTGGACGGACTATACTACGAGCAGTACTTC
>TRBJ2-3|TRBD2|TRBV7-8|NA
CASSLVAGGTDTQYF
TGTGCCAGCAGCTTAGTAGCGGGGGGGACAGATACGCAGTATTTT
>TRBJ2-7|NA|TRBV14|NA
CASSQGDSRDPYEQYF
TGTGCCAGCAGCCAAGGGGACTCACGGGATCCCTACGAGCAGTACTTC
>TRBJ2-3|TRBD1|TRBV29-1|NA
CSGRQGFADTQYF
TGCAGCGGCCGACAGGGGTTTGCAGATACGCAGTATTTT
>TRBJ1-5|NA|TRBV19|NA
CASSIVWGQPQHF
TGTGCCAGTAGTATAGTTTGGGGTCAGCCCCAGCATTTT
>TRBJ2-5|NA|TRBV4-1|NA
CASSQEGRLGETQYF
TGCGCCAGCAGCCAAGAGGGTAGGCTCGGAGAGACCCAGTACTTC
>TRBJ1-5|NA|TRBV15|NA
CATSSTPLGGPQHF
TGTGCCACCAGCAGTACCCCATTGGGGGGACCCCAGCATTTT
>TRBJ1-2|TRBD1|TRBV5-4|few
CASSRDRYGYTF
TGTGCCAGCAGCCGGGACAGGTATGGCTACACCTTC
>TRBJ2-3|NA|TRBV7-2|NA
CASSLPFGERRDTQYF
TGTGCCAGCAGCTTGCCGTTCGGGGAGCGTAGAGATACGCAGTATTTT
>TRBJ2-7|NA|TRBV19|few
CASSITPSGSYEQYF
TGTGCCAGTAGTATAACGCCCTCGGGCTCCTACGAGCAGTACTTC
>TRBJ1-5|NA|TRBV19|few
CASSITGNQPQHF
TGTGCCAGTAGTATCACAGGGAATCAGCCCCAGCATTTT
>TRBJ1-1|NA|TRBV6-5|NA
CASGFRPMTEAFF
TGTGCCAGCGGGTTCAGGCCCATGACTGAAGCTTTCTTT
>TRBJ2-5|TRBD1|TRBV5-1|NA
CASSYRGRGLETQYF
TGCGCCAGCAGCTACAGGGGGCGAGGGCTGGAGACCCAGTACTTC
>TRBJ1-5|NA|TRBV11-2|NA
CASSPGARRLSNQPQHF
TGTGCCAGCAGCCCTGGGGCTAGGCGGTTATCCAATCAGCCCCAGCATTTT
>TRBJ2-7|NA|TRBV4-3|NA
CASSQGQAYEQYF
TGCGCCAGCAGCCAAGGGCAGGCATACGAGCAGTACTTC
>TRBJ2-3|NA|TRBV4-2|NA
CASSQDGVTTDTQYF
TGTGCCAGCAGCCAAGATGGGGTAACCACAGATACGCAGTATTTT
>TRBJ2-3|NA|TRBV28|NA
CASQDRTTDTQYF
TGTGCCAGCCAAGATCGGACAACAGATACGCAGTATTTT
>TRBJ1-6|NA|TRBV6-6|NA
CASRQPEISYNSPLHF
TGTGCCAGCAGACAGCCGGAGATCTCCTATAATTCACCCCTCCACTTT
>TRBJ2-1|NA|TRBV9|NA
CASSVPEGGLSNEQFF
TGTGCCAGCAGCGTCCCAGAGGGCGGCCTTAGTAATGAGCAGTTCTTC
>TRBJ1-1|NA|TRBV19|once
CASSASGRTGAFF
TGTGCCAGTTCAGCATCGGGTCGAACGGGAGCTTTCTTT
>TRBJ2-7|NA|TRBV18|once
CASSPSAGESGEQYF
TGTGCCAGCTCACCATCCGCAGGGGAGTCAGGAGAGCAGTACTTC
>TRBJ2-3|NA|TRBV5-1|NA
CASSLALGPDTQYF
TGCGCCAGCAGCTTGGCCTTAGGACCAGATACGCAGTATTTT
>TRBJ2-5|NA|TRBV29-1|once
CSVERVGETQYF
TGCAGCGTTGAGAGGGTTGGGGAGACCCAGTACTTC
>TRBJ2-3|TRBD1|TRBV4-2|NA
CASGDRGVTLGTQYF
TGTGCCAGCGGCGACAGGGGTGTTACGTTAGGTACGCAGTATTTT
>TRBJ2-3|NA|TRBV7-3|NA
CASSLGHSTDTQYF
TGTGCCAGCAGCCTGGGACATTCCACAGATACGCAGTATTTT
>TRBJ2-7|NA|TRBV7-9|NA
CASSFTGISDEQYF
TGTGCCAGCAGCTTCACAGGGATAAGCGACGAGCAGTACTTC
>TRBJ2-3|TRBD2|TRBV11-3|NA
CASSTGTSGDTDTQYF
TGTGCCAGCAGCACTGGGACTAGCGGGGACACAGATACGCAGTATTTT
>TRBJ1-1|NA|TRBV7-9|NA
CASSLAPVNTEAFF
TGTGCCAGCAGCTTAGCGCCAGTTAACACTGAAGCTTTCTTT
>TRBJ2-1|TRBD1|TRBV5-6|NA
CASSWQGARYNEQFF
TGTGCCAGCAGCTGGCAGGGGGCTCGGTACAATGAGCAGTTCTTC
>TRBJ2-3|NA|TRBV24-1|NA
CATSDFISSRGTDTQYF
TGTGCCACCAGTGATTTCATATCTTCGAGGGGCACAGATACGCAGTATTTT
>TRBJ2-1|NA|TRBV28|NA
CASRVGTHNEQFF
TGTGCCAGCAGAGTCGGGACTCACAATGAGCAGTTCTTC